What follows is one T cell receptor beta chain and its context. This clone was seen just once. There is no known antigen for this receptor. Qualities for individual bases were not recorded, and no much larger clone is one base off. The receptor library was made with the immunoSEQ multiplex PCR assay. Not all clones reach the TCRdb copy of this immuneACCESS table, which keeps in-frame sequences only. Checked studies attribute under half of the gap to unresolved V genes and leave the rest unexplained. The sample has just under 60,000 clones on record, 91% of them singletons. About 4.3% of the sample belongs to the ten largest clones. The data were obtained in a study of technical replicates of blood from several donors (dated by TCRdb to the late 2010s). CDR1 and CDR2 were assigned from the germline V gene (reference sequence) as SEHNR and FQNEAQ. V is cut by 3 bases and J by 6 bases, and the space between the germline ends is 9 bases. The CDR3 spans 13 residues, from the cysteine through the phenylalanine. Just the 39-base CDR3 DNA is kept, in frame starting at base 1.

This TCR was recovered from a human donor in good health. Some clones in this sample may be carry-over from other donors' samples. The rearranged chain carries TRBV7-9 and TRBJ1-5; TRBD1 is possibly the D segment (5 matching bases). Sequenced: PBMCs. The CDR3 is CASSFQGRQPQHF. The DNA sequence is TGTGCCAGCAGCTTCCAGGGTCGTCAGCCCCAGCATTTT.